Listed below are T cell receptor beta chains from one sample, sequenced in a study of technical replicates of blood from a few donors. Profiled with immunoSEQ multiplex PCR; TCRdb holds only in-frame clones, not every one. Of about 14,000 clones listed, approximately 81% are singletons. The material sequenced was PBMCs. The receptors shown here come from a human donor in good health. CDR3s include the opening cysteine and the closing phenylalanine or tryptophan. A D gene is named only where the DNA matches it firmly. The listing skips clone size in some rows; elsewhere it reads once, few, many or a size class.

>-|-|TRBJ1-3|TRBV5-8
CASRFHKYSGNTIYF
TGTGCCAGCAGATTTCACAAGTACTCTGGAAACACCATATATTTT
>TRBD2|-|TRBJ2-5|TRBV7-9
CASSRGLADQETQYF
TGTGCCAGCAGCCGGGGACTAGCGGACCAAGAGACCCAGTACTTC
>TRBD2|-|TRBJ2-5|TRBV4-1
CASSQEDGRAGEETQYF
TGCGCCAGCAGCCAAGAAGACGGGAGGGCCGGGGAAGAGACCCAGTACTTC
>TRBD2|few|TRBJ2-7|TRBV11-2
CASSLAGGSYEQYF
TGTGCCAGCAGCCTAGCGGGGGGAAGTTACGAGCAGTACTTC
>-|-|TRBJ1-5|TRBV30
CAWSEDRSNQPQHF
TGTGCCTGGAGCGAAGACAGAAGCAATCAGCCCCAGCATTTT
>-|-|TRBJ2-7|TRBV28
CASSLGGWGTLPYEQYF
TGTGCCAGCAGTTTAGGGGGTTGGGGGACACTCCCCTACGAGCAGTACTTC
>TRBD1|-|TRBJ2-5|TRBV30
CAWRTGDETQYF
TGTGCCTGGCGGACAGGGGATGAGACCCAGTACTTC
>TRBD2|-|TRBJ2-2|TRBV28
CASMGLAVTGELFF
TGTGCCAGCATGGGACTAGCGGTCACCGGGGAGCTGTTTTTT
>-|few|TRBJ1-2|TRBV6-1
CASTVTTYGYTF
TGTGCCAGCACCGTTACTACCTATGGCTACACCTTC
>TRBD2|-|TRBJ2-7|TRBV29-1
CSAGLREGSYEQYF
TGCAGCGCGGGTTTGAGGGAGGGCTCCTACGAGCAGTACTTC
>TRBD2|once|TRBJ2-5|TRBV7-3
CASSRLAGGMETQYF
TGTGCCAGCAGCCGACTAGCGGGAGGAATGGAGACCCAGTACTTC
>TRBD2|-|TRBJ2-5|TRBV6-1
CASSEGAAGGGETQYF
TGTGCCAGCAGTGAAGGAGCGGCGGGAGGGGGAGAGACCCAGTACTTC
>TRBD2|-|TRBJ2-2|TRBV29-1
CSARTSGSGELFF
TGCAGCGCCAGGACTAGCGGGTCCGGGGAGCTGTTTTTT
>TRBD1|-|TRBJ2-5|TRBV2
CASRRDRGTETQYF
TGTGCCAGCAGACGGGACAGGGGGACGGAGACCCAGTACTTC
>TRBD2|-|TRBJ2-1|TRBV6-1
CASSVPASGNVRYDEQFF
TGTGCCAGCAGTGTCCCGGCTAGCGGGAATGTGAGGTACGATGAGCAGTTCTTC
>-|-|TRBJ2-7|TRBV27
CASSRGTKYEQYF
TGTGCCAGCAGCCGGGGAACTAAGTACGAGCAGTACTTC
>-|-|TRBJ2-7|TRBV29-1
CSVETTGSYEQYF
TGCAGCGTTGAGACAACTGGGAGTTACGAGCAGTACTTC
>-|-|TRBJ1-3|TRBV30
CAWSETGSGNTIYF
TGTGCCTGGAGTGAGACGGGCTCTGGAAACACCATATATTTT
>-|-|TRBJ1-5|TRBV6-1
CASTAQGWSNQPQHF
TGTGCCAGCACGGCCCAGGGTTGGAGCAATCAGCCCCAGCATTTT
>-|-|TRBJ1-2|TRBV6-1
CASSIREATNYGYTF
TGTGCCAGCAGTATCCGGGAAGCAACTAACTATGGCTACACCTTC
>TRBD1|-|TRBJ2-1|TRBV7-9
CASSLAQGGAFNEQFF
TGTGCCAGCAGCTTAGCGCAAGGGGGCGCGTTCAATGAGCAGTTCTTC
>TRBD1|-|TRBJ1-1|TRBV6-5
CASTAGQGGITEAFF
TGTGCCAGCACCGCGGGACAGGGAGGGATCACTGAAGCTTTCTTT